A selection of T cell receptor beta chains follows, all from one sample in a study of blood T cell repertoires in COVID-19. The protocol was immunoSEQ multiplex PCR, while the TCRdb copy is restricted to in-frame clones and leaves out a portion. This table has around 98,000 clones, 75% to 85% appearing once. Sequencing used peripheral blood. Receptor source: a man aged 70-80 years with acute or convalescent COVID-19. The CDR3 runs from the conserved cysteine through the conserved F or W. A D gene is named only where the DNA matches it firmly. Clone size is shown for a subset of rows, as once, few, many or a class of expanded clone.

TRBJ2-3,NA,TRBV9,TRBD2,TGTGCCAGCAGCGTGGGGGGGTGGACAGATACGCAGTATTTT,CASSVGGWTDTQYF
TRBJ2-2,once,TRBV7-2,NA,TGTGCCAGCAGCTCAGGAAACACCGGGGAGCTGTTTTTT,CASSSGNTGELFF
TRBJ1-1,NA,TRBV2,NA,TGTGCCAGCAGTGCACATCAGAACACTGAAGCTTTCTTT,CASSAHQNTEAFF
TRBJ1-4,NA,TRBV18,NA,TGTGCCAGCTCCCCCGTTTCAGGGGAAAAACTGTTTTTT,CASSPVSGEKLFF
TRBJ1-3,NA,TRBV4-3,TRBD1,TGCGCCAGCAGCCCCGGGACAGCTTCTGGAAACACCATATATTTT,CASSPGTASGNTIYF
TRBJ1-2,NA,TRBV3-1/TRBV3-2,NA,TGTGCCAGCAGCCAAGACACAGGCCGGGGCTACACCTTC,CASSQDTGRGYTF
TRBJ1-3,NA,TRBV11-1,NA,TGTGCCAGCAGCTTATTCCGACAAGGAGGAAACACCATATATTTT,CASSLFRQGGNTIYF
TRBJ2-1,NA,TRBV28,TRBD2,TGTGCCAGCAGTCGGACTAGCGGTACTTCCAATGAGCAGTTCTTC,CASSRTSGTSNEQFF
TRBJ1-5,NA,TRBV19,TRBD1,TGTGCCAGTAGACCCGGACAGGGGGGTCAGCCCCAGCATTTT,CASRPGQGGQPQHF
TRBJ1-6,NA,TRBV19,TRBD1,TGTGCCAGTAGCATTCCGGGACAGGGCAATTCACCCCTCCACTTT,CASSIPGQGNSPLHF
TRBJ1-2,NA,TRBV4-3,NA,TGCGCCAGCAGCCAAGATGTTGGGGACACCTCCTATGGCTACACCTTC,CASSQDVGDTSYGYTF
TRBJ2-1,NA,TRBV4-2,TRBD2,TGTGCCAGCAGCCAGAGGAGGGCGGGAGGGCTCCCCGAACGGTTCTTC,CASSQRRAGGLPERFF
TRBJ1-3,NA,TRBV25-1,NA,TGTGCCTCCCAGGGTACTCGAAGGTCCCTTGGAAACACCATATATTTT,CASQGTRRSLGNTIYF
TRBJ1-4,NA,TRBV28,TRBD1,TGTGCCAGCAGCCACCCGGGACAGGGTATTGAAAAACTGTTTTTT,CASSHPGQGIEKLFF
TRBJ2-2,NA,TRBV5-1,NA,TGCGCCAGCAGCCCGCGGGGCAGCTTCACCGGGGAGCTGTTTTTT,CASSPRGSFTGELFF
TRBJ2-7,once,TRBV9,TRBD2,TGTGCCAGCAGCGTAGCCAGCGGGGGGGACCCCTACGAGCAGTACTTC,CASSVASGGDPYEQYF
TRBJ2-7,NA,TRBV11-1,NA,TGTGCCAGCAGCATCTCGACAGGACACGAGCAGTACTTC,CASSISTGHEQYF
TRBJ2-1,NA,TRBV5-1,TRBD2,TGCGCCAGCAGCTGGGCGATAGCGGGAGGGAGGTATGAGCAGTTCTTC,CASSWAIAGGRYEQFF
TRBJ2-5,NA,TRBV4-1,TRBD2,TGCGCCAGCAGCCGAGCCGGGACTAAAGAGACCCAGTACTTC,CASSRAGTKETQYF
TRBJ1-5,NA,TRBV2,TRBD1,TGTGCCAGCAGTCGGACAGGGGGCCAGAATCAGCCCCAGCATTTT,CASSRTGGQNQPQHF
TRBJ1-5,NA,TRBV7-2,NA,TGTGCCAGCAGCTTAAGTGGGACCAGGGGAAATCAGCCCCAGCATTTT,CASSLSGTRGNQPQHF
TRBJ2-7,NA,TRBV30,TRBD1,TGTGCCTGGAGTGGCCCGGGACAGGGGGTGCACGAGCAGTACTTC,CAWSGPGQGVHEQYF
TRBJ2-5,NA,TRBV5-1,NA,TGCGCCAGCAGCTTGGCCCTAGTAGAGACCCAGTACTTC,CASSLALVETQYF
TRBJ2-5,NA,TRBV6-5,TRBD2,TGTGCCAGCGGGAGGGGCCAAGAGACCCAGTACTTC,CASGRGQETQYF
TRBJ1-6,once,TRBV4-2,NA,TGTGCCAGCAGCCCCGGGTCTCTATGGGATTCACCCCTCCACTTT,CASSPGSLWDSPLHF
TRBJ2-7,NA,TRBV9,NA,TGTGCCAGCAGCGTAAGACCCGACAGTTTCGGGGAGCAGTACTTC,CASSVRPDSFGEQYF
TRBJ2-7,few,TRBV2,NA,TGTGCCAGCGGGGACAGGGGTGAGCGGGAGGGCTACGAGCAGTACTTC,CASGDRGEREGYEQYF
TRBJ2-1,NA,TRBV5-1,NA,TGCGCCAGCAGCTTGGGGGAGACGGGCTACAATGAGCAGTTCTTC,CASSLGETGYNEQFF
TRBJ2-2,few,TRBV11-2,NA,TGTGCCAGCAGCTTAGCGGGCACCGGGGAGCTGTTTTTT,CASSLAGTGELFF
TRBJ2-3,NA,TRBV25-1,NA,TGTGCCAGCAGTGGGCGGGGCACAGATACGCAGTATTTT,CASSGRGTDTQYF
TRBJ1-1,NA,TRBV6-5,NA,TGTGCCAGCAGTTACGGAACAGGGCCATGGGACACTGAAGCTTTCTTT,CASSYGTGPWDTEAFF
TRBJ2-7,NA,TRBV28,NA,TGTGCCAGCAGTTTCGTCTTAGGGCGGGACTTCGCCGAGTGGGAGCAGTACTTC,CASSFVLGRDFAEWEQYF
TRBJ2-7,NA,TRBV23-1,TRBD2,TGCGCCAGCAGTCAATTCGGGAGAGCGGGAGGCTACGAGCAGTACTTC,CASSQFGRAGGYEQYF
TRBJ1-3,NA,TRBV25-1,NA,TGTGCCAGCACTTACACCGGGACTTCTGGAAACACCATATATTTT,CASTYTGTSGNTIYF
TRBJ1-2,NA,TRBV7-2,TRBD1,TGTGCCAGCAGCGTTGACAGGGCGAGCTATGGCTACACCTTC,CASSVDRASYGYTF
TRBJ2-3,NA,TRBV19,NA,TGTGCCAGTAGTATATCAGCAGGGACAGATACGCAGTATTTT,CASSISAGTDTQYF
TRBJ1-4,NA,TRBV5-8,TRBD1,TGTGCCAGCAGCTTGCCGACAGGGGGAAGTGAAAAACTGTTTTTT,CASSLPTGGSEKLFF
TRBJ1-2,NA,TRBV15,NA,TGTGCCACCAGCCACATCGAGACGGCGGGCATCGGCTACACCTTC,CATSHIETAGIGYTF
TRBJ1-5,NA,TRBV30,NA,TGTGCCTGGAGTGTGCGTAACTTGGCCCAGCATTTT,CAWSVRNLAQHF
TRBJ2-3,NA,TRBV5-1,NA,TGCGCCAGCAGCTTGGGGAGCGGGAGCACAGATACGCAGTATTTT,CASSLGSGSTDTQYF
TRBJ2-3,few,TRBV19,TRBD2,TGTGCCAGTAGTATCGGGGGGAGTATGACAGATACGCAGTATTTT,CASSIGGSMTDTQYF